This paragraph reports one T cell receptor beta chain. Its antigen is not identified. J lost 6 bases, V lost 5 bases, and 4 bases had no gene match. The CDR3 contains 12 residues. The V gene's germline CDR1 is SEHNR and CDR2 FQNEAQ (reference sequence). The repertoire was sequenced with immunoSEQ multiplex PCR; TCRdb's copy has only in-frame clones and lacks some. This table has 140,000 to 150,000 clones, about 94% appearing once. The data originate from a study of cytomegalovirus exposure and HLA in healthy donors. Study conclusions and caveats: That first-cohort TCR clusters tended to co-occur in the 130 or so validation repertoires was found in a later analysis.

The sample consisted of PBMCs. V is TRBV7-9 and J is TRBJ2-7; 7 nucleotides match TRBD1. The receptor's source is a man younger than 35 in good health and CMV-seropositive. The CDR3 bases are TGTGCCAGCAGCAGCCCAGGGGGCGAGCAGTACTTC. Protein: CASSSPGGEQYF. Using reference TRBV7-9 and TRBJ2-7 for the parts outside the CDR3, the full variable domain is DTGVSQNPRHKITKRGQNVTFRCDPISEHNRLYWYRQTLGQGPEFLTYFQNEAQLEKSRLLSDRFSAERPKGSFSTLEIQRTEQGDSAMYLCASSSPGGEQYFGPGTRLTVT.